This entry is about one TCR beta chain. The entry originates in a study of blood T cell repertoires in COVID-19. The wider study: Sample material is recorded as cDNA or gDNA derived from T cells, B-cell-depleted T cells, or PBMCs.

CDR1 and CDR2 from the germline V gene are MDHEN and SYDVKM. The CDR3 runs 16 residues. V lost 3 bases to trimming and J lost 1 base; unmatched junction nucleotides: 5. The data were produced by immunoSEQ multiplex PCR, yet TCRdb's version contains in-frame clones alone and is incomplete. Altogether about 190,000 clones are present, around 90% being singletons, with the ten largest covering around 6.6%. Sequencing was performed on peripheral blood. This TCR derives from a man aged 40-49 years with acute or convalescent COVID-19. The V gene is TRBV28, the J gene TRBJ1-2, with 10 bases fitting TRBD1. CDR3 amino acids: CASSLGQGTLNYGYTF. For the CDR3, the DNA is TGTGCCAGCAGTTTGGGACAGGGGACCCTTAACTATGGCTACACCTTC.